This entry concerns a single TCR beta chain. This sample is drawn from a study of control samples from healthy donors and cancer patients. V was clipped by 2 bases and J by 4 bases, with 8 bases between them. The CDR3 is 13 amino acids. Germline V lookup: CDR1 KGHSH, CDR2 LQKENI. The data were produced by immunoSEQ multiplex PCR, yet TCRdb's version contains in-frame clones alone and is incomplete. The sample lists 150,000 to 160,000 clones; approximately 94% were seen once. This TCR was recovered from a man aged 35-49 years in good health. The sample taken for sequencing was blood. The chain uses TRBV18 and TRBJ1-2; no definite D call. The CDR3 region has the DNA TGTGCCAGCTCACCATCCAGCGGCTATGGCTACACCTTC. Protein: CASSPSSGYGYTF.